This T cell receptor (beta chain) is drawn from a study of T-cell memory formation after mild COVID-19. Overall study results and limits: Cross-reactive memory apparently joined, as some responding clones appeared in pre-infection memory.

About this clonotype itself: Its antigen is unidentified.

TCRdb independently ran MiXCR on the 5' RACE reads; one entry per CDR3 protein. The sample has 540,000 or so distinct CDR3 sequences, approximately 20% seen once. V lost 1 base and J 5 bases, leaving 19 bases between the germline ends. This CDR3 is 17 amino acids long. Germline values: CDR1 SGHDT, CDR2 YYEEEE. Sequences were obtained from PBMCs or a T cell subset sorted from them (not recorded which). This chain links TRBV5-6 with TRBJ2-4, with D possibly TRBD2 on 6 matching bases. The source of this sequence is an adult woman who had mild COVID-19 (a few samples of this study predate the infection). Cell type and time point are not known. The CDR3 region is CASSLYTGSNGENIQYF. The DNA of the CDR3 is TGTGCCAGCAGCTTGTACACCGGGAGCAATGGGGAAAACATTCAGTACTTC.